This note documents a single TCR beta chain sequence. Its antigen is as yet unknown. Other nucleotide sequences from this sample produce the same CDR3. The length of the CDR3 is 15 residues. Per germline, CDR1 SGHNT and CDR2 YYREEE (reference sequence). V was shortened by 4 bases and J by 1 base, with 14 bases between the two germline ends. The sample belongs to a study of cytomegalovirus exposure and HLA in healthy donors. Study-wide results and limits: Associated with HLA alleles at 0.05 false discovery rate in a later analysis were around 17,000 TCR beta sequences. Further analysis was carried out later, and it showed several of the most significant clusters appearing linked to common viral pathogens. Sequences of the TCR beta chain were said to predict the HLA-A and HLA-B alleles of most subjects accurately. In a later analysis, V- and J-gene trimming of beta chains associated with a DCLRE1C missense variant, replicated independently.

The PCR employed 60 Vbeta primers together with 13 Jbeta primers. The repertoire was sequenced with immunoSEQ multiplex PCR; TCRdb's copy has only in-frame clones and lacks some. The table lists around 140,000 clones, roughly 75% of them singletons. This clonotype was sampled from a man aged 35-49 years in good health and CMV-seronegative. The chain has TRBV5-4 and TRBJ1-1, with D possibly TRBD1 on 6 matching bases. Sequenced sample: PBMCs. The CDR3 loop reads CASSPSTGTNTEAFF. CDR3 sequence (DNA): TGTGCCAGCAGCCCCTCCACAGGGACGAACACTGAAGCTTTCTTT.